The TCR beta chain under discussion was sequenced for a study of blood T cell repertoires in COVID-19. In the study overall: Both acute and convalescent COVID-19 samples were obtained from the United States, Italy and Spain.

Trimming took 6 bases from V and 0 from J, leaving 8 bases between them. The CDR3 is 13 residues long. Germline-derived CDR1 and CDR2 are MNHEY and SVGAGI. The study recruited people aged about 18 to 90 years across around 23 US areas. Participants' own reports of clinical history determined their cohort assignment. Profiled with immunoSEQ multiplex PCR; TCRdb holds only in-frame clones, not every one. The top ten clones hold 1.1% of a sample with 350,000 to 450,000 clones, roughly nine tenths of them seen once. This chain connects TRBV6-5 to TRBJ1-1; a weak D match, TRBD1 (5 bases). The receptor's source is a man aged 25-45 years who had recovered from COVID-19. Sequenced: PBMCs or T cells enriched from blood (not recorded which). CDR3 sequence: CASRLTVNTEAFF. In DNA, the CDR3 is TGTGCCAGCAGGCTGACAGTGAACACTGAAGCTTTCTTT.